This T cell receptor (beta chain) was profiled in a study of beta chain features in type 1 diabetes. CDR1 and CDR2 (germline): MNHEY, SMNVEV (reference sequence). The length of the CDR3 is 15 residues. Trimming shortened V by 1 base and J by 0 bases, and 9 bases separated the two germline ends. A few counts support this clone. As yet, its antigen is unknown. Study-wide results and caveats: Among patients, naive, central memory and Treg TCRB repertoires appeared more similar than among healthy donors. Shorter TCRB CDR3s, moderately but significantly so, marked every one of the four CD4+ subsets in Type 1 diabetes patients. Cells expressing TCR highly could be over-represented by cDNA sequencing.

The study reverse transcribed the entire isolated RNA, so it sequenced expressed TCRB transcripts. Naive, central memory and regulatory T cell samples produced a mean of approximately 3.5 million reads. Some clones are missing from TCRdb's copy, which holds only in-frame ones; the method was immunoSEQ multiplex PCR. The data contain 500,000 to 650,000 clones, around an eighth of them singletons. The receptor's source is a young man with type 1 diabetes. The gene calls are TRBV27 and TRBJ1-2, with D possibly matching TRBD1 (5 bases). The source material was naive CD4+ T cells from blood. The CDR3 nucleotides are TGTGCCAGCAGTTTATTCGGGACTACTAACTATGGCTACACCTTC. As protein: CASSLFGTTNYGYTF.